Listed below are T cell receptor beta chains from one sample, sequenced in a study of cytomegalovirus exposure and HLA in healthy donors. The repertoire was sequenced with immunoSEQ multiplex PCR; TCRdb's copy has only in-frame clones and lacks some. The sample shows 250,000 to 300,000 clones, 85% to 90% of them seen only once. Material: PBMCs. These receptors were collected from a young woman in good health and CMV-seronegative. Both conserved end residues are part of each CDR3. A D gene is named only where the DNA matches it firmly. Clone size is given for some rows only: seen once, a few or many times, or a class if the clone is expanded.

>.|.|TRBV5-1|TRBJ1-2
CASRWSEQPNYGYTF
TGCGCCAGCAGATGGTCAGAACAACCTAACTATGGCTACACCTTC
>TRBD1|few|TRBV6-6|TRBJ1-6
CASSSFEGAKNSPLHF
TGTGCCAGCAGTTCCTTTGAGGGGGCGAAAAATTCACCCCTCCACTTT
>.|once|TRBV9|TRBJ1-1
CASSVFPGPFEAFF
TGTGCCAGCAGCGTATTTCCGGGTCCGTTTGAAGCTTTCTTT
>TRBD1|.|TRBV5-4|TRBJ1-2
CASSIGTGEVYGYTF
TGTGCCAGCAGCATTGGGACAGGGGAGGTCTATGGCTACACCTTC
>TRBD2|once|TRBV7-2|TRBJ2-7
CASSPIPGLAGPYEQYF
TGTGCCAGCAGCCCTATACCCGGACTAGCGGGGCCCTACGAGCAGTACTTC
>.|.|TRBV10-1|TRBJ2-1
CASSEVGATSYNEQFF
TGCGCCAGCAGTGAGGTGGGAGCAACTTCCTACAATGAGCAGTTCTTC
>.|.|TRBV11-2|TRBJ1-3
CASSLDGEGSGNTIYF
TGTGCCAGCAGCTTAGATGGGGAGGGGAGTGGAAACACCATATATTTT
>.|.|TRBV15|TRBJ2-3
CATNAGRGLGTDTQYF
TGTGCCACTAACGCGGGAAGGGGCCTGGGGACAGATACGCAGTATTTT
>.|.|TRBV11-2|TRBJ2-3
CASSLYRSGTDTQYF
TGTGCCAGCAGCTTGTACAGGTCGGGCACAGATACGCAGTATTTT
>.|.|TRBV6-1|TRBJ1-2
CASSESRHYVSGYTF
TGTGCCAGCAGTGAATCGAGGCATTACGTCTCTGGCTACACCTTC
>.|.|TRBV4-3|TRBJ2-2
CASSQGARELFF
TGCGCCAGCAGCCAAGGGGCCCGCGAGCTGTTTTTT
>.|once|TRBV27|TRBJ1-3
CASSLSPGSSGNTIYF
TGTGCCAGCAGTTTAAGCCCGGGGAGCTCTGGAAACACCATATATTTT
>TRBD1|.|TRBV10-3|TRBJ1-1
CAISTTGSRLYTEAFF
TGTGCCATCAGTACGACAGGGTCGCGGTTATACACTGAAGCTTTCTTT
>.|few|TRBV7-9|TRBJ2-2
CASSLLSIGELFF
TGTGCCAGCAGCTTACTATCTATCGGGGAGCTGTTTTTT
>TRBD1|.|TRBV7-8|TRBJ2-5
CASSSGTGRGETQYF
TGTGCCAGCAGCTCCGGGACAGGGAGGGGTGAGACCCAGTACTTC
>TRBD1|once|TRBV11-2|TRBJ1-2
CASSASGQTMYPYGYTF
TGTGCCAGCAGCGCCTCGGGACAGACAATGTACCCGTATGGCTACACCTTC
>.|.|TRBV9|TRBJ1-5
CASSVSGDSNQPQHF
TGTGCCAGCAGCGTATCAGGGGATAGCAATCAGCCCCAGCATTTT
>TRBD1|.|TRBV28|TRBJ1-4
CASKGGREKLFF
TGTGCCAGCAAAGGGGGCCGAGAAAAACTGTTTTTT
>TRBD2|.|TRBV6-1|TRBJ2-5
CASSPLAGSETQYF
TGTGCCAGCAGCCCACTAGCGGGGTCGGAGACCCAGTACTTC
>TRBD2|once|TRBV5-1|TRBJ2-1
CASIRTSGNNEQFF
TGCGCCAGTATTCGGACTAGCGGTAACAATGAGCAGTTCTTC
>TRBD2|.|TRBV5-1|TRBJ2-5
CASSPIGGGQETQYF
TGCGCCAGCAGCCCGATAGGCGGGGGGCAAGAGACCCAGTACTTC
>TRBD1|.|TRBV10-2|TRBJ2-7
CASSEITVGTGLSYEQYF
TGCGCCAGCAGTGAGATCACGGTCGGGACAGGCCTCTCCTACGAGCAGTACTTC
>TRBD2|.|TRBV5-1|TRBJ2-2
CASSPGLAGFTGELFF
TGCGCCAGCAGTCCAGGACTAGCGGGGTTCACCGGGGAGCTGTTTTTT
>TRBD1|.|TRBV2|TRBJ1-2
CASVFRQGEGYTF
TGTGCCAGCGTTTTCCGACAGGGAGAGGGCTACACCTTC
>.|once|TRBV27|TRBJ2-7
CASSPPRGPEQYF
TGTGCCAGCAGCCCTCCAAGGGGCCCCGAGCAGTACTTC
>.|.|TRBV11-2|TRBJ2-3
CASSLEVRASTDTQYF
TGTGCCAGCAGCTTAGAGGTCAGGGCTAGCACAGATACGCAGTATTTT
>.|once|TRBV28|TRBJ1-1
CASSRQSLNTEAFF
TGTGCCAGCAGTAGACAGAGTTTGAACACTGAAGCTTTCTTT
>TRBD2|.|TRBV4-3|TRBJ2-5
CASSQEVLAGGHQETQYF
TGCGCCAGCAGCCAAGAGGTACTAGCGGGGGGGCATCAAGAGACCCAGTACTTC
>.|.|TRBV19|TRBJ1-2
CASGTLIYGYTF
TGTGCCAGTGGGACTCTTATATATGGCTACACCTTC
>TRBD1|.|TRBV9|TRBJ2-6
CASSAWDRLISGANVLTF
TGTGCCAGCAGCGCGTGGGACAGATTAATCTCTGGGGCCAACGTCCTGACTTTC
>.|.|TRBV28|TRBJ2-5
CASRNTGEAETQYF
TGTGCCAGCAGAAACACAGGGGAGGCGGAGACCCAGTACTTC
>TRBD2|.|TRBV19|TRBJ2-2
CASSMGLAGVNTGELFF
TGTGCCAGTAGTATGGGACTAGCGGGGGTCAACACCGGGGAGCTGTTTTTT
>.|.|TRBV5-1|TRBJ1-3
CASSLGQAHSGNTIYF
TGCGCCAGCAGCTTGGGCCAGGCCCACTCTGGAAACACCATATATTTT
>.|.|TRBV6-1|TRBJ1-3
CASSDRGGNTIYF
TGTGCCAGCAGTGACAGGGGTGGAAACACCATATATTTT
>TRBD2|.|TRBV5-1|TRBJ2-3
CASSRTSGGNTDTQYF
TGCGCCAGCAGCCGGACTAGCGGGGGAAACACAGATACGCAGTATTTT
>TRBD2|.|TRBV10-1|TRBJ2-5
CASSESIAGVQETQYF
TGCGCCAGCAGTGAGTCGATAGCGGGGGTCCAAGAGACCCAGTACTTC
>.|.|TRBV28|TRBJ2-7
CASSSSGTHEQYF
TGTGCCAGCAGTTCATCGGGTACCCACGAGCAGTACTTC